This T cell receptor (beta chain) stems from a study of response to subunit inactivated influenza vaccine. Study findings and constraints: The study's authors posited that every seasonal influenza vaccination enlists few new T cells.

TCRdb fed the RT-PCR reads into MiXCR, producing one record per CDR3 protein. The profile covers 500,000 to 600,000 distinct CDR3 sequences, with 16% appearing a single time and 2.5% to 3.5% taken by the ten largest. The table lists this clonotype with many counts. No antigen is known for it. This clonotype originated in a man in his fifties or sixties who received an inactivated influenza vaccine. The sequencing used CD4+ T cells sorted from PBMCs, collected less than 25 months after vaccination.

The CDR3 region has the DNA TGTGCCAGCAGCTTTCGGGAGACCGGGGAGCTGTTTTTT. Encoded protein: CASSFRETGELFF. This chain joins TRBV5-5 and TRBJ2-2, with D possibly TRBD2 on 6 matching bases. CDR3 length: 13 amino acids. V gave up 2 bases and J gave up 5 bases, with 7 bases separating them. Germline V lookup: CDR1 SGHKS, CDR2 YYEKEE (reference sequence).